This paragraph reports one T cell receptor beta chain. The data originate from a study of T cell responses to AZD1222 COVID-19 vaccine. Data came from immunoSEQ multiplex PCR; TCRdb stores just in-frame clones and leaves some out. This table holds around 100,000 clones, 87% found once. V lost 0 bases to trimming and J lost 2 bases, with 11 bases between them. The CDR3 runs to 16 residues. Germline V gene lookup returns CDR1 SGHNT and CDR2 YYREEE (reference sequence). The sequencing used peripheral blood, collected on day 0 of AZD1222 vaccination. The chain recombines TRBV5-4 with TRBJ1-4, with a weak D call TRBD1 (6 bases). This clonotype was sampled from an adult in good health. CDR3 bases: TGTGCCAGCAGCTTGGCCATGGGGGGCACTAATGAAAAACTGTTTTTT. Its protein product is CASSLAMGGTNEKLFF.